This TCR beta chain was sequenced for a study of blood T cell repertoires in COVID-19. Study summary: Nucleic acid was either cDNA or gDNA, and it came from T cells, B-cell-depleted T cells, or PBMCs.

V lost 4 bases and J 11 bases, leaving 9 bases between the germline ends. This CDR3 spans 10 amino acids. CDR1 DFQATT and CDR2 SNEGSKA come from the germline V gene (reference sequence). Some clones are missing from TCRdb's copy, which holds only in-frame ones; the method was immunoSEQ multiplex PCR. The sample holds about 220,000 clones, around 80% seen once. The J gene is TRBJ2-1, the V gene TRBV20-1; D is unresolved. The specimen was peripheral blood. The receptor comes from a woman in her seventies with acute or convalescent COVID-19. The CDR3 sequence: CSATREKQFF. CDR3 nucleotide sequence: TGCAGTGCTACCCGAGAGAAGCAGTTCTTC.